This is a list of T cell receptor beta chains from one sample in a study of OX40 agonist ivuxolimab in advanced cancers. Libraries were prepared by immunoSEQ multiplex PCR; TCRdb keeps only in-frame clonotypes and omits some of them. Found here are around 35,000 clones, around 73% of them singletons; the top ten hold roughly a fifth. This material consisted of CD4+ or CD8+ T cells sorted from blood, taken in a trial of the OX40 agonist ivuxolimab. These receptor sequences come from an adult with an advanced solid tumor such as melanoma, head and neck, liver or kidney cancer. The CDR3 runs from the conserved cysteine through the conserved F or W.

V,J,CDR3
TRBV6-6,TRBJ1-3,CASRTRGRGNTIYF
TRBV10-1,TRBJ2-5,CASSEGGRGETQYF
TRBV5-6,TRBJ2-7,CASSQRVHSYEQYF
TRBV6-5,TRBJ1-1,CASSYVLGGKTEAFF
TRBV27,TRBJ2-7,CASSSLDRYEQYF
TRBV6-6,TRBJ2-2,CASRLGRSLGELFF
TRBV18,TRBJ2-2,CASSPPSRKLGELFF
TRBV7-2,TRBJ2-5,CASSLVRETQYF
TRBV4-2,TRBJ2-2,CASSQLPARGGTGELFF
TRBV7-2,TRBJ1-3,CASSSWTGSGNTIYF
TRBV7-9,TRBJ1-4,CASSLVLTGFNEKLFF
TRBV20-1,TRBJ1-5,CSASRDQPQHF
TRBV5-5,TRBJ2-1,CASSFSSNEQFF
TRBV10-2,TRBJ2-7,CASKDGVGYEQYF
TRBV30,TRBJ1-4,CAWSPRDTHWYKKLFF
TRBV7-6,TRBJ2-1,CASKAYIQGHEQFF
TRBV4-3,TRBJ1-5,CASSFGRSNQPQHF
TRBV28,TRBJ2-3,CASSFRSRGTDTQYF
TRBV6-1,TRBJ1-1,CASRYTGGGRTEAFF
TRBV5-1,TRBJ1-2,CASSLGDNNYGYTF
TRBV7-2,TRBJ2-7,CASSPLGLAGGHFEQYF
TRBV5-4,TRBJ2-1,CASKLWPYNEQFF
TRBV28,TRBJ1-4,CASRGGIATNEKLFF
TRBV2,TRBJ1-4,CASSEGVWMLEEKLFF
TRBV27,TRBJ1-1,CASSMFPNTEAFF
TRBV5-1,TRBJ1-4,CASSITGTTNEKLFF
TRBV20-1,TRBJ2-7,CSASPTYEQYF
TRBV29-1,TRBJ2-2,CSVVQVNTGELFF
TRBV27,TRBJ1-5,CASSPPLGRNQPQHF
TRBV7-2,TRBJ2-5,CASSHRTFQETQYF
TRBV12-5,TRBJ2-1,CASGSSTSAYNEQFF
TRBV9,TRBJ2-7,CASSVDMVGTRGEQYF
TRBV13,TRBJ2-1,CASSRAGVNEQFF
TRBV11-2,TRBJ2-5,CASSSPLERRTSTQETQYF
TRBV21-1,TRBJ2-3,CALLAAQYF
TRBV27,TRBJ2-1,CASSPGTGSYNEQFF
TRBV2,TRBJ1-1,CASGWTGRTEAFF
TRBV6-1,TRBJ1-2,CASTQFGSAGGTF
TRBV9,TRBJ1-2,CASSVTPAGQGYTF
TRBV28,TRBJ1-1,CASSGGNTEAFF
TRBV7-2,TRBJ2-5,CASNRDRGRQETQYF
TRBV5-1,TRBJ2-3,CASNSAGASTDTQYF
TRBV9,TRBJ1-2,CASSALEGFGYTF
TRBV2,TRBJ1-2,CASSVGTGNYGYTF
TRBV27,TRBJ1-4,CASSPSGILQFLFF
TRBV2,TRBJ2-3,CASSFSGSPPTDTQYF
TRBV7-2,TRBJ2-1,CASSSTTDRRNEQFF
TRBV6-1,TRBJ2-7,CASSHTQGNYEQYF
TRBV14,TRBJ2-2,CASSQVSGTGELFF
TRBV6-1,TRBJ2-1,CASTIRARDNEQFF
TRBV5-6,TRBJ2-7,CASSPGTGVLYF
TRBV6-1,TRBJ2-1,CASRRLNEQFF
TRBV10-2,TRBJ1-5,CASSVDSNQPQHF